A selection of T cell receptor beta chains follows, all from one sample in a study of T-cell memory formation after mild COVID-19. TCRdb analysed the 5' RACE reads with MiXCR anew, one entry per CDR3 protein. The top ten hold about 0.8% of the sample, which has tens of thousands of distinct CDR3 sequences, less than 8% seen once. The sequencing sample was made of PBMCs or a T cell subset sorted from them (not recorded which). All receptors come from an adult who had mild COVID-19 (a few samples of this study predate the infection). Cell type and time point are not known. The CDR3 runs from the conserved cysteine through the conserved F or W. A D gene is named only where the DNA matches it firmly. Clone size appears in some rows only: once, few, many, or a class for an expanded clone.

CDR3nt: TGTGCCTGGAGTGCGAGACTAAATCGGGGCACTGAAGCTTTCTTT
CDR3aa: CAWSARLNRGTEAFF
j_gene: TRBJ1-1
len: 15
abundance: many
v_gene: TRBV30
d_gene: -

CDR3nt: TGTGCCAGCTCACCACAGAGTTACGAGCAGTACTTC
CDR3aa: CASSPQSYEQYF
j_gene: TRBJ2-7
len: 12
abundance: few
v_gene: TRBV18
d_gene: -

CDR3nt: TGTGCCAGCAGCCGGACAGGGGATCAGCCCCAGCATTTT
CDR3aa: CASSRTGDQPQHF
j_gene: TRBJ1-5
len: 13
abundance: -
v_gene: TRBV3-1
d_gene: TRBD1

CDR3nt: TGTGCCAGCAGCTTGCGGACAGGGATCCCCTCTGGGGCCAACGTCCTGACTTTC
CDR3aa: CASSLRTGIPSGANVLTF
j_gene: TRBJ2-6
len: 18
abundance: many
v_gene: TRBV5-6
d_gene: TRBD1

CDR3nt: TGTGCCAGCAGCCCACCTTCGCTCAGGGTAACTGGCTACACCTTC
CDR3aa: CASSPPSLRVTGYTF
j_gene: TRBJ1-2
len: 15
abundance: -
v_gene: TRBV7-9
d_gene: -

CDR3nt: TGTGCCAGCAGTTACAAGGGGGGAAGCTACAATGAGCAGTTCTTC
CDR3aa: CASSYKGGSYNEQFF
j_gene: TRBJ2-1
len: 15
abundance: -
v_gene: TRBV6-5
d_gene: -

CDR3nt: TGTGCCAGCAGCCCCGCATGGACTAGCGGGAATGAGCAGTTCTTC
CDR3aa: CASSPAWTSGNEQFF
j_gene: TRBJ2-1
len: 15
abundance: many
v_gene: TRBV7-2
d_gene: TRBD2

CDR3nt: TGTGCCAGCAGCGTAGCGGTGAGGGGGGCAACCGGGGAGCTGTTTTTT
CDR3aa: CASSVAVRGATGELFF
j_gene: TRBJ2-2
len: 16
abundance: many
v_gene: TRBV9
d_gene: -

CDR3nt: TGCGCCAGCAGCCCGGACAACTACGAGCAGTACTTC
CDR3aa: CASSPDNYEQYF
j_gene: TRBJ2-7
len: 12
abundance: few
v_gene: TRBV5-1
d_gene: -

CDR3nt: TGCAGTGCTATAGGACAGGGCATACCTGGCTATGGCTACACCTTC
CDR3aa: CSAIGQGIPGYGYTF
j_gene: TRBJ1-2
len: 15
abundance: few
v_gene: TRBV20-1
d_gene: TRBD1

CDR3nt: TGTGCCAGCAGTGAACTGGGAGGACCGACCTACGAGCAGTACTTC
CDR3aa: CASSELGGPTYEQYF
j_gene: TRBJ2-7
len: 15
abundance: many
v_gene: TRBV2
d_gene: -

CDR3nt: TGCAGCGCCGTATTTTTCGAGACCCAGTACTTC
CDR3aa: CSAVFFETQYF
j_gene: TRBJ2-5
len: 11
abundance: -
v_gene: TRBV29-1
d_gene: -

CDR3nt: TGTGCCTGGAGGGTAACGGTTGCTGGGGCCAACGTCCTGACTTTC
CDR3aa: CAWRVTVAGANVLTF
j_gene: TRBJ2-6
len: 15
abundance: -
v_gene: TRBV30
d_gene: -

CDR3nt: TGTGCCAGCAGTTCTGGCACCTCCTATGGCTACACCTTC
CDR3aa: CASSSGTSYGYTF
j_gene: TRBJ1-2
len: 13
abundance: few
v_gene: TRBV28
d_gene: -

CDR3nt: TGTGCCAGCTCATCGGGACTAGCCGCAGATACGCAGTATTTT
CDR3aa: CASSSGLAADTQYF
j_gene: TRBJ2-3
len: 14
abundance: -
v_gene: TRBV18
d_gene: TRBD2

CDR3nt: TGCGCCAGCAGCCCAGGAGGGCAAGAGACCCAGTACTTC
CDR3aa: CASSPGGQETQYF
j_gene: TRBJ2-5
len: 13
abundance: many
v_gene: TRBV4-1
d_gene: -

CDR3nt: TGTGCCAGCAGCCCGAACGGGATTGGTTTAGGCGAGCAGTACTTC
CDR3aa: CASSPNGIGLGEQYF
j_gene: TRBJ2-7
len: 15
abundance: many
v_gene: TRBV7-6
d_gene: -

CDR3nt: TGTGCCAGCAGCCAAAAGGGTGCAGAAGGAAACACCATATATTTT
CDR3aa: CASSQKGAEGNTIYF
j_gene: TRBJ1-3
len: 15
abundance: few
v_gene: TRBV3-1
d_gene: -

CDR3nt: TGTGCCAGCAGCCAGCAGGACAGGGCTGGAAACACCATATATTTT
CDR3aa: CASSQQDRAGNTIYF
j_gene: TRBJ1-3
len: 15
abundance: -
v_gene: TRBV4-2
d_gene: TRBD1

CDR3nt: TGTGCCAGTAGAGGGGACAGACGAATGAACACTGAAGCTTTCTTT
CDR3aa: CASRGDRRMNTEAFF
j_gene: TRBJ1-1
len: 15
abundance: few
v_gene: TRBV19
d_gene: TRBD1

CDR3nt: TGTGCCAGCAAGGGCTGGTTAGGCCAAGAGACCCAGTACTTC
CDR3aa: CASKGWLGQETQYF
j_gene: TRBJ2-5
len: 14
abundance: -
v_gene: TRBV27
d_gene: -

CDR3nt: TGTGCCAGCAGCCGAGAACCGGGTCCCGATACCCAGTACTTC
CDR3aa: CASSREPGPDTQYF
j_gene: TRBJ2-5
len: 14
abundance: few
v_gene: TRBV7-3
d_gene: -

CDR3nt: TGTGCCAGCAGCTTAGGTCCGGGAGGGGAGACCCAGTACTTC
CDR3aa: CASSLGPGGETQYF
j_gene: TRBJ2-5
len: 14
abundance: many
v_gene: TRBV11-2
d_gene: TRBD2

CDR3nt: TGTGCCAGCAATCACGACAGGGTGAGCGAGCAGTACTTC
CDR3aa: CASNHDRVSEQYF
j_gene: TRBJ2-7
len: 13
abundance: many
v_gene: TRBV12-3/TRBV12-4
d_gene: TRBD1

CDR3nt: TGTGCCGGAGGCAATGCATACAATCAGCCCCAGCATTTT
CDR3aa: CAGGNAYNQPQHF
j_gene: TRBJ1-5
len: 13
abundance: few
v_gene: TRBV30
d_gene: -

CDR3nt: TGTGCCAGCAGCTTTCTCGAGTCAGGCCCGGGGGAGCAGTACTTC
CDR3aa: CASSFLESGPGEQYF
j_gene: TRBJ2-7
len: 15
abundance: -
v_gene: TRBV11-2
d_gene: -

CDR3nt: TGTGCCACCAGCATGTACAAGACCAATGAGCAGTTCTTC
CDR3aa: CATSMYKTNEQFF
j_gene: TRBJ2-1
len: 13
abundance: many
v_gene: TRBV15
d_gene: -

CDR3nt: TGTGCCAGCAGCTTGTCCCGGGACAGGGCTGGGGCCAACGTCCTGACTTTC
CDR3aa: CASSLSRDRAGANVLTF
j_gene: TRBJ2-6
len: 17
abundance: many
v_gene: TRBV7-2
d_gene: TRBD1

CDR3nt: TGTGCCAGCAGCTTACTCCTTTCCGGTCCGAGCTCCTATAATTCACCCCTCCACTTT
CDR3aa: CASSLLLSGPSSYNSPLHF
j_gene: TRBJ1-6
len: 19
abundance: few
v_gene: TRBV7-8
d_gene: -

CDR3nt: TGTGCCAGCAGCAAAGAGACAATGAAGGCCAAAAACATTCAGTACTTC
CDR3aa: CASSKETMKAKNIQYF
j_gene: TRBJ2-4
len: 16
abundance: many
v_gene: TRBV21-1
d_gene: -

CDR3nt: TGTGCCAGCAGCTTATTTGGCAGCGGGAACACCGGGGAGCTGTTTTTT
CDR3aa: CASSLFGSGNTGELFF
j_gene: TRBJ2-2
len: 16
abundance: few
v_gene: TRBV7-2
d_gene: -

CDR3nt: TGTGCCAGCAGACCGAACAGGGATGGTCATGGCTACACCTTC
CDR3aa: CASRPNRDGHGYTF
j_gene: TRBJ1-2
len: 14
abundance: -
v_gene: TRBV6-5
d_gene: -

CDR3nt: TGTGCCAGCAGCTTGAAAGGGGGCAGAAACACCATATATTTT
CDR3aa: CASSLKGGRNTIYF
j_gene: TRBJ1-3
len: 14
abundance: few
v_gene: TRBV5-6
d_gene: TRBD1

CDR3nt: TGTGCCACCAGCGTCGGACAGGGGTTCTCTGGGGCCAACGTCCTGACTTTC
CDR3aa: CATSVGQGFSGANVLTF
j_gene: TRBJ2-6
len: 17
abundance: many
v_gene: TRBV15
d_gene: TRBD1

CDR3nt: TGTGCCAGCAGTAACGACGGGACAGGCCTCCAGCATTTT
CDR3aa: CASSNDGTGLQHF
j_gene: TRBJ1-5
len: 13
abundance: -
v_gene: TRBV27
d_gene: TRBD1